The source of this T cell receptor (beta chain) is a study of OX40 agonist ivuxolimab in advanced cancers. On the study more broadly: Patients with prior anti-PD-1, anti-PD-L1 or anti-CTLA-4 therapy were eligible; 40% to 45% had some. Three partial responders included one hepatocellular carcinoma patient and two cutaneous melanoma patients. Study outcomes and limitations: There were, on average, more expanded clones in CD8+ T cells than in CD4+. Antigen specificity remained undetermined for the expanded peripheral T cells.

Remarks on this clone: Its antigen remains unidentified.

Profiled with immunoSEQ multiplex PCR; TCRdb holds only in-frame clones, not every one. The repertoire holds more than 45,000 clones, with roughly 84% as singletons. The material was CD4+ or CD8+ T cells sorted from blood, obtained in a trial of the OX40 agonist ivuxolimab. The receptor was derived from an adult with an advanced solid tumor such as melanoma, head and neck, liver or kidney cancer.

In DNA, the CDR3 is TGTGCCAGTAGTATGCCCATAGCGGGAGGGGCAGATACGCAGTATTTT. Protein: CASSMPIAGGADTQYF. This chain joins TRBV19 and TRBJ2-3; 11 nucleotides align to TRBD2. This CDR3 has 16 amino acids. V lost 3 bases to trimming and J lost 4 bases; unmatched junction nucleotides: 6. Germline V gene lookup returns CDR1 LNHDA and CDR2 SQIVND (reference sequence).